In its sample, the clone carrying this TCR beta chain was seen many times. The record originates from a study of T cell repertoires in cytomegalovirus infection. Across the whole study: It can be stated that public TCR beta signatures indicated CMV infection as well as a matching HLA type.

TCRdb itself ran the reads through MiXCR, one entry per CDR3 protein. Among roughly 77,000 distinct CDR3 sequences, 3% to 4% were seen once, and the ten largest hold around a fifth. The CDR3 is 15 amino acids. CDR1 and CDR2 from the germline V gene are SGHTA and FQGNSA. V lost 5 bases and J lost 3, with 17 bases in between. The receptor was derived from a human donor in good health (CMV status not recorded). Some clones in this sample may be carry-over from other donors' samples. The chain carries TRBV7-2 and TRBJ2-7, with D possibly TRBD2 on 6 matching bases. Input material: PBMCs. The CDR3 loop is CASSLSTGSLYEQYF. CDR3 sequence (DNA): TGTGCCAGCAGCCTCTCCACCGGGAGTCTCTACGAGCAGTACTTC.